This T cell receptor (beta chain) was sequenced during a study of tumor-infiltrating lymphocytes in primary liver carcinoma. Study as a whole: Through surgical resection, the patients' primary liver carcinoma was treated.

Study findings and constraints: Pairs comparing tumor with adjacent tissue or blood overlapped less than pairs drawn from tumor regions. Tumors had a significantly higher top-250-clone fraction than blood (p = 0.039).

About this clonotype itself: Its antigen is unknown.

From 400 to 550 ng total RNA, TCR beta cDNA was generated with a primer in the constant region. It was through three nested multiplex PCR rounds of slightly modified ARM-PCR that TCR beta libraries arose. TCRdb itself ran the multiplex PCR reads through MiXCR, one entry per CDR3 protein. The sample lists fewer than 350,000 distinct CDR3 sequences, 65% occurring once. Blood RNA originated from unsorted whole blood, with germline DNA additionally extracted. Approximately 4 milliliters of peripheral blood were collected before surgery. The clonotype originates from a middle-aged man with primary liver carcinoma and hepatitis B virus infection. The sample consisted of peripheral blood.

For the CDR3, the DNA is TGTGCCAGCTGTTCACATTCGAACACTGAAGCTTTCTTT. Amino acid sequence: CASCSHSNTEAFF. The chain is built from TRBV6-2 or TRBV6-3 and TRBJ1-1; D is ambiguous. This CDR3 is built from 13 residues. Per the germline V gene, CDR1 is MNHEY and CDR2 is SVGEGT. Deletions cut 8 bases from V and 1 base from J, with 11 bases between.